The 10 T cell receptor beta chains below come from one sample, sequenced in a study of regulatory T cells in long-lasting Graves disease. Library construction for TCR beta used iRepertoire HTBI primers and Arm-PCR of CDR3 regions. TCRdb ran MiXCR on the multiplex PCR reads and lists one entry per CDR3 protein. The table shows some 500,000 distinct CDR3 sequences, with about 15% occurring only once. Sample time point: newly diagnosed GD, antithyroid drugs for less than 3 months. PBMC RNA served as the TCR library source. These same data were also listed under a study on T cells in Graves' hyperthyroidism and ophthalmopathy.

The sample in question was peripheral blood mononuclear cells (PBMCs), obtained at new diagnosis, from a patient treated with antithyroid drugs. Source of these receptors: a woman aged 35-65 years with Graves disease.

This clonotype occurred many times. The J gene is TRBJ2-7, the V gene TRBV11-2, with 10 bases fitting TRBD2. This CDR3 has 14 residues. Germline assignment: CDR1 SGHAT and CDR2 FQNNGV. V was pared by 6 bases and J by 2 bases, with 4 bases of the junction left unmatched. In DNA form, the CDR3 reads TGTGCCAGCAGTCACGGACTAGCGGCCTACGAGCAGTACTTC. Translating gives CASSHGLAAYEQYF. The full variable domain, its missing parts supplied by reference TRBV11-2 and TRBJ2-7, is EAGVAQSPRYKIIEKRQSVAFWCNPISGHATLYWYQQILGQGPKLLIQFQNNGVVDDSQLPKDRFSAERLKGVDSTLKIQPAKLEDSAVYLCASSHGLAAYEQYFGPGTRLTVT.

Many counts were recorded for this clonotype. This chain links TRBV6-9 with TRBJ2-7; TRBD2 might be the D (6 bases). The germline V gene has CDR1 MNHGY and CDR2 SVAAGI. Deletions cut 3 bases from V and 3 bases from J, with 18 bases between. This CDR3 has 16 amino acids. CDR3 DNA: TGTGCCAGCAGTTACAGCAGCGGGCTTGGAGGCTACGAGCAGTACTTC. It codes for CASSYSSGLGGYEQYF.

Many counts were recorded for this clonotype. The chain combines TRBV2 with TRBJ1-5, with a weak D call TRBD1 (6 bases). V gave up 4 bases and J gave up 0 bases, with 13 bases separating them. This CDR3 contains 16 residues. Germline V gives CDR1 SNHLY, CDR2 FYNNEI. CDR3 in amino acids: CASSARGWYSNQPQHF. The CDR3 nucleotides read TGTGCCAGCAGTGCAAGGGGGTGGTATAGCAATCAGCCCCAGCATTTT. The whole variable domain, remainder taken from reference TRBV2 and TRBJ1-5, is EPEVTQTPSHQVTQMGQEVILRCVPISNHLYFYWYRQILGQKVEFLVSFYNNEISEKSEIFDDQFSVERPDGSNFTLKIRSTKLEDSAMYFCASSARGWYSNQPQHFGDGTRLSIL.

This clonotype was picked up a small number of times. The chain is built from TRBV6-1 and TRBJ1-6; D not certain. Trimming cost V 6 bases and J 14 bases, with 20 bases left between them. CDR3 length: 14 amino acids. Germline CDR1 is MNHNS and CDR2 is SASEGT. CDR3 protein: CASSVGGPDVALHF. The CDR3 region has the DNA TGTGCCAGCAGCGTAGGAGGGCCCGACGTGGCCCTCCACTTT.

This clonotype was observed a handful of times. V usage is TRBV28 and J usage is TRBJ2-4; the D gene is possibly TRBD1 (5 bases). The CDR3 totals 15 residues. CDR1 is MDHEN, CDR2 SYDVKM, per germline. Trimming removed 4 bases from V and 9 bases from J, with 19 bases in between. The CDR3 DNA reads as TGTGCCAGCAGTTCCACCTATCAGGGTCCCCCCATTCAGTACTTC. The encoded protein is CASSSTYQGPPIQYF.

V gene TRBV19 combines with J gene TRBJ2-5; the D gene is possibly TRBD2 (6 bases). Looked up from germline, CDR1 is LNHDA and CDR2 is SQIVND (reference sequence). This CDR3 contains 13 residues. With 3 bases removed from V and 5 bases from J, the gap between germline ends came to 10 bases. The CDR3 DNA reads as TGTGCCAGTAGTATTGGAGGGCTTGAGACCCAGTACTTC. It codes for CASSIGGLETQYF.

For this clonotype: Being one base from a much bigger clone, this may be a read error. The chain recombines TRBV11-2 with TRBJ2-7; TRBD2 aligns across 15 bases. Germline CDR1 reads SGHAT; CDR2 reads FQNNGV. The CDR3 is made up of 15 amino acids. Trimming took 5 bases from V and 5 from J; bases not matched to a gene: 4. The CDR3 loop reads CASSPGLAGGHEQYF. CDR3 nucleotide sequence: TGTGCCAGCAGCCCCGGACTAGCGGGGGGGCACGAGCAGTACTTC.

This clonotype was observed a few times. The chain combines TRBV20-1 with TRBJ2-1; 11 bases map to TRBD2. The CDR3 spans 14 residues. Germline V gene lookup returns CDR1 DFQATT and CDR2 SNEGSKA (reference sequence). V lost 4 bases, J lost 10 bases, and 9 bases stayed unmatched. This CDR3 is CSANLAGGALEQFF. CDR3 DNA: TGCAGTGCTAATCTAGCGGGGGGAGCTCTAGAGCAGTTCTTC.

There are a few counts of this clonotype. V gene TRBV7-9 combines with J gene TRBJ1-2, with D tentatively TRBD1 (6 bases). Trimming took off 4 bases at V and 4 bases at J, with 19 bases between the two ends. Germline CDR1 is SEHNR and CDR2 is FQNEAQ (reference sequence). The CDR3 totals 16 residues. Here the CDR3 reads CASSSTEGERFYGYTF. DNA for the CDR3: TGTGCCAGCAGCTCTACGGAGGGGGAGAGGTTCTATGGCTACACCTTC.

This clonotype showed up many times. The chain has TRBV3-1 and TRBJ2-1; D not resolved. The length of the CDR3 is 14 residues. CDR1 LGHDT and CDR2 YNNKEL come from the germline V gene (reference sequence). Trimming stripped 4 bases from V and 9 bases from J, with 16 bases between. The chain's CDR3 is CASSRIPRYFEQFF. In DNA form, the CDR3 reads TGTGCCAGCAGCCGTATCCCCAGATATTTTGAGCAGTTCTTC.